The following is a T cell receptor (beta chain) sequence with its context. Per the germline V gene, CDR1 is SGHRS and CDR2 is YFSETQ. V was pared by 3 bases and J by 3 bases, with 12 bases of the junction left unmatched. The CDR3 consists of 17 residues. This entry belongs to a study of blood T cell repertoires in COVID-19. Study summary: Whether acute or convalescent, the COVID-19 samples came from the United States, Italy and Spain. T cells, B-cell-depleted T cells, or PBMCs supplied cDNA or gDNA.

In the authors' methods: Counts of nucleated cells, estimated from reference gene primer amplification, were obtained. Method: immunoSEQ multiplex PCR; TCRdb's copy keeps in-frame clones and lacks some. The V and J calls and clone size come from that table; D and trimming were worked out from the DNA. The sample has about 210,000 clones, around 80% seen once. Material: peripheral blood. This clonotype originated in a man in his forties or fifties with active or convalescent COVID-19. The V and J genes are TRBV5-1 and TRBJ2-3, with 8 nucleotides matching TRBD2. The CDR3 sequence: CASSWPLERGRTDTQYF. The CDR3 region has the DNA TGCGCCAGCAGCTGGCCCCTGGAGCGGGGGAGAACAGATACGCAGTATTTT.